The TCR beta chain described here comes from a study of T cells in Graves' hyperthyroidism and ophthalmopathy. Amplification yielded TCR beta CDR3 regions, with RNA transcripts as the source. In the first-round RT-PCR of the TCR CDR3, the HTBI primer set was used. Each CDR3 protein is one row after TCRdb ran MiXCR on the multiplex PCR reads. Of 310,000 or so distinct CDR3 sequences in the sample, over 15% are singletons; the top ten hold just over 55%. This clonotype was counted ten times or more. CDR1 SGHAT and CDR2 FQNNGV come from the germline V gene. V dropped 3 bases and J dropped 4 bases, with 6 bases sitting between them. There are 13 residues in the CDR3. PBMCs were obtained from 10 ml fresh peripheral blood.

The clonotype originates from a woman aged 55-69 years with Graves' ophthalmopathy. The rearrangement links TRBV11-2 to TRBJ1-4; D gene uncertain. The sample consisted of blood. The CDR3 reads CASSLNFNEKLFF. As DNA, the CDR3 is TGTGCCAGCAGCTTGAACTTTAATGAAAAACTGTTTTTT.